This T cell receptor (beta chain) derives from a study of blood T cell repertoires in COVID-19. Study context: Some COVID-19 samples were acute and others convalescent; all came from the United States, Italy and Spain. PBMCs, B-cell-depleted T cells, or T cells provided the cDNA or gDNA that made up the material.

As processed by the authors: Reference gene primer amplification in the assay estimated nucleated cell counts. Sequencing was performed with immunoSEQ multiplex PCR; in TCRdb, only in-frame clones are kept and a portion is missing. Clonal size and the V and J genes are those of that table, whereas D and trimming came from the DNA. The table records fewer than 200,000 clones, roughly 81% of them present only once. Sequenced sample: peripheral blood. The sequence came from a middle-aged man who had recovered from COVID-19.

In DNA, the CDR3 is TGTGCCAGCAGCTTGTTCGGGGGTACTGGAAACACCATATATTTT. Translation: CASSLFGGTGNTIYF. The V call is TRBV5-8, the J call TRBJ1-3; perhaps TRBD1 as D (5 bases). The CDR3 has 15 amino acids. Trimming took off 1 base at V and 2 bases at J, with 10 bases between the two ends. The germline V gene encodes CDR1 SGHTS and CDR2 YDEGEE.